This T cell receptor beta chain was found in a study of a mutant IDH1 vaccine in newly diagnosed glioma. Study-level information: Vaccinations were initiated 4-6 weeks following radiotherapy alone, or were given together with temozolomide cycles. Treatment recipients were approximately 62% male and approximately 40% female, and their mean age was approximately 42 years. Previous treatment comprised radiotherapy, temozolomide, or both, mostly both.

TCRdb's table, derived via immunoSEQ multiplex PCR, lists solely in-frame clones and lacks some. The sample carries about 60,000 clones, roughly four fifths recorded once. As for time point: week 5, during vaccination. Each dose delivered 300 ug of mutant IDH1 20-mer peptide subcutaneously with imiquimod. Astrocytomas found in donors were new, WHO grade 3 or 4, IDH1-mutant and ATRX-lost. Trimming stripped 5 bases from V and 4 bases from J, with 11 bases between. The CDR3 covers 13 residues. The germline V gene has CDR1 LNHDA and CDR2 SQIVND (reference sequence). On this clone itself: The antigen is not known.

The chain employs TRBV19 and TRBJ1-2; D uncertain. The specimen was PBMCs, collected from a glioma patient whose treatment included an IDH1 peptide vaccine. This TCR was sampled from a woman aged 45-65 years with glioma. The chain's CDR3 is CASSGHTVYGYTF. CDR3 bases: TGTGCCAGTAGTGGGCACACCGTCTATGGCTACACCTTC. The complete variable domain, with remaining parts taken from reference TRBV19 and TRBJ1-2, reads DGGITQSPKYLFRKEGQNVTLSCEQNLNHDAMYWYRQDPGQGLRLIYYSQIVNDFQKGDIAEGYSVSREKKESFPLTVTSAQKNPTAFYLCASSGHTVYGYTFGSGTRLTVV.